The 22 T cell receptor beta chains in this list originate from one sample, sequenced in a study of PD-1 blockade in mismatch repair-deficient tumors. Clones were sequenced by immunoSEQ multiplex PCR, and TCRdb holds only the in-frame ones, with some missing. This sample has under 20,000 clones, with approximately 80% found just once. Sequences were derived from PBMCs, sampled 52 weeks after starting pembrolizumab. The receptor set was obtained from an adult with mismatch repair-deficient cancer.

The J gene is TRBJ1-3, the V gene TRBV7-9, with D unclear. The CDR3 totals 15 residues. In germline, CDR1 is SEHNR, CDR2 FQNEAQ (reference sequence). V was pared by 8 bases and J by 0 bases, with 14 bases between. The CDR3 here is CASYQDLYSGNTIYF. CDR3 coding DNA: TGTGCCAGCTATCAAGATCTCTACTCTGGAAACACCATATATTTT. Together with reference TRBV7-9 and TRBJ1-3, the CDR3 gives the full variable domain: DTGVSQNPRHKITKRGQNVTFRCDPISEHNRLYWYRQTLGQGPEFLTYFQNEAQLEKSRLLSDRFSAERPKGSFSTLEIQRTEQGDSAMYLCASYQDLYSGNTIYFGEGSWLTVV.

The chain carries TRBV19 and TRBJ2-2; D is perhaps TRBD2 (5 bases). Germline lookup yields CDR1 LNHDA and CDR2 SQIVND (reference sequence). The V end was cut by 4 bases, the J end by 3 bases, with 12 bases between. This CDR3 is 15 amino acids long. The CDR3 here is CASSNPGWYTGELFF. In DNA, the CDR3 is TGTGCCAGTAGTAACCCGGGGTGGTACACCGGGGAGCTGTTTTTT. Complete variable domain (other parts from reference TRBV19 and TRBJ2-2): DGGITQSPKYLFRKEGQNVTLSCEQNLNHDAMYWYRQDPGQGLRLIYYSQIVNDFQKGDIAEGYSVSREKKESFPLTVTSAQKNPTAFYLCASSNPGWYTGELFFGEGSRLTVL.

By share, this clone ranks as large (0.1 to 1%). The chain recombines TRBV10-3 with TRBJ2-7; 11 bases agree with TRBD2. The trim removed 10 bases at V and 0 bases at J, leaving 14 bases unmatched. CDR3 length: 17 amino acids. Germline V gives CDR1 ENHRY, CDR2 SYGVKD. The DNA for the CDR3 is TGTGCCACACAACCGGGACTAGCGGAGAGCAGCTCCTACGAGCAGTACTTC. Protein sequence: CATQPGLAESSSYEQYF.

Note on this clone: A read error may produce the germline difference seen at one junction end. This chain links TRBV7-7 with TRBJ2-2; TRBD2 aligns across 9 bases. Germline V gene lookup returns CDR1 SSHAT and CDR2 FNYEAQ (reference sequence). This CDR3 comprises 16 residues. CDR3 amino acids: CASSLAVASGKGELFF. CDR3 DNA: TGTGCTAGCAGCTTAGCGGTGGCTAGCGGGAAAGGGGAGCTGTTTTTT.

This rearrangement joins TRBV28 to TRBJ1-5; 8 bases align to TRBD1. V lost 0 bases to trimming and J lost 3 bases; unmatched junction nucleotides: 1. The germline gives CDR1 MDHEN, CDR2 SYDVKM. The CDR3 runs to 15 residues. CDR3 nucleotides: TGTGCCAGCAGTTTATGGACAGGGGACAATCAGCCCCAGCATTTT. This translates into CASSLWTGDNQPQHF.

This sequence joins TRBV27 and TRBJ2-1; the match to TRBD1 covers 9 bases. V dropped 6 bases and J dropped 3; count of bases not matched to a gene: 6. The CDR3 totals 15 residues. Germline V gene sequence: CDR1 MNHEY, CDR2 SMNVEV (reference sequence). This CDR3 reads CASSVGQGFYNEQFF. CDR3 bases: TGTGCCAGCAGCGTGGGACAGGGTTTCTACAATGAGCAGTTCTTC.

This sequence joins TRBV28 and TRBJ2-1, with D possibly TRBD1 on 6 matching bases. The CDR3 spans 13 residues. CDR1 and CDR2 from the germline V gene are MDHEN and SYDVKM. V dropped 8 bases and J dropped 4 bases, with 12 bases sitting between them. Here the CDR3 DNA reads TGTGCCAGCCGACAGGATAAATACAATGAGCAGTTCTTC. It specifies CASRQDKYNEQFF.

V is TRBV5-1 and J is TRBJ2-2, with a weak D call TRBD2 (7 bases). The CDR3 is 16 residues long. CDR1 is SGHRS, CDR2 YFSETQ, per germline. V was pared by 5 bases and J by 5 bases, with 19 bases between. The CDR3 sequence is CASSRGASGGTGELFF. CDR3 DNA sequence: TGCGCCAGCAGTCGGGGGGCTAGCGGAGGGACCGGGGAGCTGTTTTTT.

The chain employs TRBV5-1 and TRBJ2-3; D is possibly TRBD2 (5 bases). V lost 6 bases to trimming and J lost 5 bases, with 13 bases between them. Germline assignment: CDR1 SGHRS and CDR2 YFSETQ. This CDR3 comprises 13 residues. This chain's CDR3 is CASIGVDKDTQYF. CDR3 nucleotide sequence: TGCGCCAGCATCGGGGTTGACAAAGATACGCAGTATTTT.

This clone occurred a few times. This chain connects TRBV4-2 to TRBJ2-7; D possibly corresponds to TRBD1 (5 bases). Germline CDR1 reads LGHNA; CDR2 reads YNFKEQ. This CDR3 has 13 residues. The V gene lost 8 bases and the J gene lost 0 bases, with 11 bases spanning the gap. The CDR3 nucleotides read TGTGCCAGCGGACAACCAAGCTCCTACGAGCAGTACTTC. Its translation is CASGQPSSYEQYF.

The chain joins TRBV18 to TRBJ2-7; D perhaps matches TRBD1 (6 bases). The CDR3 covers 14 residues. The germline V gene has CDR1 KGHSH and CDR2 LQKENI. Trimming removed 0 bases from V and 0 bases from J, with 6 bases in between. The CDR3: CASSPPGGSYEQYF. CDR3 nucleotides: TGTGCCAGCTCACCACCAGGGGGCTCCTACGAGCAGTACTTC.

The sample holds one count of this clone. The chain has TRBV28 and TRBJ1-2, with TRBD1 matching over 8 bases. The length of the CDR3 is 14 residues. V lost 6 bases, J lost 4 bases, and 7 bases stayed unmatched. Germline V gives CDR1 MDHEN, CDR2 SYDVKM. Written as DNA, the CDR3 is TGTGCCAGCAGGGGTACAGGGGGAGGCTATGGCTACACCTTC. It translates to CASRGTGGGYGYTF.

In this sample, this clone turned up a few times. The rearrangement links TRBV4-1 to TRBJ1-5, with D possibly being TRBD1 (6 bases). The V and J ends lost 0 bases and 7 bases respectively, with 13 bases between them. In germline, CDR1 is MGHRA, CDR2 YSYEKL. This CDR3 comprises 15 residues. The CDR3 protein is CASSQDGQGHQPQHF. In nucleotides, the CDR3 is TGCGCCAGCAGCCAAGATGGGCAGGGGCACCAGCCCCAGCATTTT.

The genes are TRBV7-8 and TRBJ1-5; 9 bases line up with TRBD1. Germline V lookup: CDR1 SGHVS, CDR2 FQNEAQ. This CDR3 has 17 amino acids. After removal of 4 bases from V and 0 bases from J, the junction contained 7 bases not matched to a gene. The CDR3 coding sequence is TGTGCCAGCAGCTCCGGGACAGGGTCCTTTAGCAATCAGCCCCAGCATTTT. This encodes CASSSGTGSFSNQPQHF.

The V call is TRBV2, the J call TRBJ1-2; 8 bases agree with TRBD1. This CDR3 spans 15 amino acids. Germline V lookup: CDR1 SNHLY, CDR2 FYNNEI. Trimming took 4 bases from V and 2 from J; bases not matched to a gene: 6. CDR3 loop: CASSGGQEINYGYTF. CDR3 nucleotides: TGTGCCAGCAGTGGGGGACAGGAGATAAACTATGGCTACACCTTC. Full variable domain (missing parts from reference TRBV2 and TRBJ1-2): EPEVTQTPSHQVTQMGQEVILRCVPISNHLYFYWYRQILGQKVEFLVSFYNNEISEKSEIFDDQFSVERPDGSNFTLKIRSTKLEDSAMYFCASSGGQEINYGYTFGSGTRLTVV.

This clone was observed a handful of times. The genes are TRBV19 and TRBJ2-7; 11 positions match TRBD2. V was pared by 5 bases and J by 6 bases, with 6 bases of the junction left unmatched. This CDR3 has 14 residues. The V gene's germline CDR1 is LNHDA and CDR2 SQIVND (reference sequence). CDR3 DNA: TGTGCCAGTAGTCCCACTAGCGGGAGTGGCGAGCAGTACTTC. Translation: CASSPTSGSGEQYF.

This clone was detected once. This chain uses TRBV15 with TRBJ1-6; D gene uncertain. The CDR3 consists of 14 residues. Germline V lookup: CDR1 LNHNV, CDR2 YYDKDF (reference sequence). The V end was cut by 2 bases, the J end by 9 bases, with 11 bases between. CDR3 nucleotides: TGTGCCACCAGCAGAAACAGACGGGGTTCACCCCTCCACTTT. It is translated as CATSRNRRGSPLHF.

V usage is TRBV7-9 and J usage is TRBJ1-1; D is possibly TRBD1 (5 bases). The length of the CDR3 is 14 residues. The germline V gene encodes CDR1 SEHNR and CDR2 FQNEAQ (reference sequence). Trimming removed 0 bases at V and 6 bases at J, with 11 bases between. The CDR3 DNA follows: TGTGCCAGCAGCTTAGCGCGCGGGGACTCTGAAGCTTTCTTT. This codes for CASSLARGDSEAFF.

For the CDR3, the DNA is TGTGCCAGCCGGGGGGGGGACACCGGGGAGCTGTTTTTT. It is translated as CASRGGDTGELFF. V usage is TRBV11-3 and J usage is TRBJ2-2; 8 nucleotides match TRBD2. The CDR3 extends over 13 amino acids. Germline lookup yields CDR1 SGHNT and CDR2 YENEEA. The trim removed 8 bases at V and 3 bases at J, leaving 2 bases unmatched.

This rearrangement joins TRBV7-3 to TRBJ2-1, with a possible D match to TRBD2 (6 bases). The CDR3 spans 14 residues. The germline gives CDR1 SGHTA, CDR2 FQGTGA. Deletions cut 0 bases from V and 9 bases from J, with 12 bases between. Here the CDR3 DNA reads TGTGCCAGCAGCTTAACTGACTTGGGAGGTGAGCAGTTCTTC. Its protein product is CASSLTDLGGEQFF. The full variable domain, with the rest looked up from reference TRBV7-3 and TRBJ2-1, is GAGVSQTPSNKVTEKGKYVELRCDPISGHTALYWYRQSLGQGPEFLIYFQGTGAADDSGLPNDRFFAVRPEGSVSTLKIQRTERGDSAVYLCASSLTDLGGEQFFGPGTRLTVL.

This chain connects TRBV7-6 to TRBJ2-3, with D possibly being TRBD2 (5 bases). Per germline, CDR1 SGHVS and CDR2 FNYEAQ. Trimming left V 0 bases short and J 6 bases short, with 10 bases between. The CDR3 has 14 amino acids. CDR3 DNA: TGTGCCAGCAGCTTAGCGGGAGTTGGGGATACGCAGTATTTT. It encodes CASSLAGVGDTQYF.

CDR3 region: CASSLVPGGNSPLHF. The CDR3 DNA sequence: TGCGCCAGCAGCTTGGTTCCGGGGGGCAATTCACCCCTCCACTTT. The chain uses TRBV5-1 and TRBJ1-6; maybe TRBD1 (6 bases). There are 15 residues in the CDR3. V shed 0 bases and J shed 7 bases, with 11 bases lying between them. The germline V gene has CDR1 SGHRS and CDR2 YFSETQ.